A selection of T cell receptor beta chains follows, all from one sample in a study of blood T cell repertoires in COVID-19. Here immunoSEQ multiplex PCR was the method, and the copy in TCRdb shows in-frame clones only, minus some. The table has roughly 100,000 clones, approximately 88% seen once. Sequenced input: peripheral blood. These receptors were taken from a man in his 60s with acute or convalescent COVID-19. Each CDR3 is given with its conserved first and last residue. The size entry is marked missing in some rows and otherwise reads once, few, many or a size class.

.	TRBV30	TRBJ1-5	CAWSVGGNQPQHF
.	TRBV4-2	TRBJ1-5	CASSSDTSSNQPQHF
.	TRBV14	TRBJ2-7	CASSQGLTFYEQYF
.	TRBV6-5	TRBJ1-2	CASSQTGGKDGYTF
.	TRBV4-3	TRBJ1-1	CASSQDTSGEAFF
.	TRBV18	TRBJ2-2	CASSPQGANTGELFF
.	TRBV7-9	TRBJ1-2	CASSSSGGLPNYGYTF
.	TRBV6-6	TRBJ1-1	CASSSRENTEAFF
few	TRBV29-1	TRBJ2-1	CSVEGQAPYRFF
.	TRBV14	TRBJ2-3	CASSQDYGSSSDTQYF
.	TRBV14	TRBJ1-1	CASSPGTTNTEAFF
once	TRBV7-8	TRBJ1-2	CASSQVRGRSYTF
.	TRBV3-1/TRBV3-2	TRBJ2-1	CASKRTSGRPALNEQFF
.	TRBV5-5	TRBJ1-1	CASSLGPGDEAFF
.	TRBV4-3	TRBJ2-1	CASSQGLATEQFF
.	TRBV14	TRBJ2-1	CASSPRELEQFF
.	TRBV2	TRBJ2-2	CASRSDRVYTGELFF
.	TRBV5-4	TRBJ1-2	CASSLPGQGYGYTF
.	TRBV9	TRBJ2-5	CASSERPLAGVETQYF
once	TRBV7-9	TRBJ1-3	CASSFSQSSGNTIYF
.	TRBV12-3/TRBV12-4	TRBJ2-3	CASSKAVPDTQYF
.	TRBV6-4	TRBJ2-7	CASSAESGTSYEQYF
.	TRBV27	TRBJ1-5	CASSLTGVVQPQHF
.	TRBV11-2	TRBJ2-2	CASSYRQEFNTGELFF
few	TRBV11-3	TRBJ1-5	CASSPTGAPCSNQPQHF
.	TRBV30	TRBJ1-2	CAWSWTGANYGYTF
.	TRBV5-1	TRBJ1-1	CASSSTVVNTEAFF
.	TRBV5-1	TRBJ2-5	CASSPGVETQYF
few	TRBV28	TRBJ2-1	CASSPYLILAGAHEQFF
.	TRBV7-9	TRBJ1-1	CASINTGVTEAFF
.	TRBV13	TRBJ1-1	CASSQGHWNTEAFF
.	TRBV3-1/TRBV3-2	TRBJ1-1	CASSQERVAEAFF
.	TRBV19	TRBJ2-7	CASSYSRSYEQYF
.	TRBV5-4	TRBJ1-4	CASSSTGGLVPNEKLFF
.	TRBV2	TRBJ1-4	CASSEGLRNEKLFF
few	TRBV28	TRBJ2-7	CASSLSDYGSYEQYF
.	TRBV9	TRBJ2-5	CASSPWDRIQETQYF
.	TRBV3-1/TRBV3-2	TRBJ1-1	CASSHRDRTTEAFF
.	TRBV5-1	TRBJ1-4	CASSPQGRTNEKLFF
.	TRBV3-1/TRBV3-2	TRBJ2-7	CASSHYGTGNEQYF
.	TRBV5-1	TRBJ2-1	CASSYSSYNEQFF
.	TRBV7-9	TRBJ2-7	CASSLVLAGGEQYF
.	TRBV5-4	TRBJ2-5	CASSKPSGRTAETQYF
.	TRBV13	TRBJ1-4	CASSPRTGLDEKLFF
.	TRBV15	TRBJ2-7	CATSLDRQSSYEQYF
.	TRBV5-1	TRBJ2-3	CASSPQRGGRTDTQYF
.	TRBV5-1	TRBJ2-3	CASFRDYSTDTQYF
.	TRBV12-3/TRBV12-4	TRBJ2-2	CASSLFPGGELFF
once	TRBV10-1	TRBJ2-2	CASGGTGGLGELFF
.	TRBV10-3	TRBJ1-1	CAIRPGQGGPNTEAFF
.	TRBV9	TRBJ1-2	CASSEGRGVYRDYGYTF
.	TRBV29-1	TRBJ2-4	CSVVGQSKNIQYF
.	TRBV9	TRBJ1-5	CASSVGPGSNQPQHF